The 29 T cell receptor beta chains reported below all come from one sample, sequenced in a study of control samples from healthy donors and cancer patients (dated by TCRdb to 2019 to 2021). Library method: the immunoSEQ multiplex PCR assay. TCRdb took over this immuneACCESS table, retaining in-frame rearrangements with V and J assigned. Such tables are incomplete; in checked studies, under half of the missing clones stem from an unresolved V gene, and the remainder is unexplained. This sample holds about 160,000 clones; over 90% were observed only once. The biggest ten clones account for under 1.2% of the sample. The sample comprised blood. The receptor source for this set is a woman aged 25 to 39 in good health.

This chain uses TRBV3-1 (or the pseudogene TRBV3-2) with TRBJ2-2; perhaps TRBD1 as D (5 bases). Trimming cost V 4 bases and J 7 bases, with 16 bases left between them. CDR3 length equals 15 residues. Germline-derived CDR1 and CDR2 are LGHDT and YNNKEL (reference sequence). In nucleotides, the CDR3 is TGTGCCAGCAGCCCACCTGACCCAGGGATCGGGGAGCTGTTTTTT. Amino acid sequence: CASSPPDPGIGELFF.

The chain carries TRBV5-1 and TRBJ1-1; a weak D match, TRBD1 (5 bases). V lost 0 bases and J 1 base, leaving 10 bases between the germline ends. Germline V gene sequence: CDR1 SGHRS, CDR2 YFSETQ. This CDR3 is 15 amino acids long. The DNA of the CDR3 is TGCGCCAGCAGCTTGGCGGGGGATGCGAACACTGAAGCTTTCTTT. Encoded protein: CASSLAGDANTEAFF.

The chain links TRBV20-1 to TRBJ2-3; TRBD1 aligns across 7 bases. Trimming removed 6 bases from V and 6 bases from J; junction bases left unmatched: 3. CDR1 is DFQATT and CDR2 is SNEGSKA in the germline V gene (reference sequence). The CDR3 totals 11 residues. As DNA, the CDR3 is TGCAGTGCCCGACAGGGTGATACGCAGTATTTT. This gives the protein CSARQGDTQYF.

The V and J genes are TRBV30 and TRBJ1-4; unclear D gene. The CDR3 length is 14 residues. Between the trimmed V and J ends, which lost 3 bases and 5 bases, there was a span of 13 bases. Germline V gives CDR1 GTSNPN, CDR2 SVGIG (reference sequence). CDR3 nucleotide sequence: TGTGCCTGGAGCGCAACTTTCTTCAATGAAAAACTGTTTTTT. Translation gives CAWSATFFNEKLFF.

The chain joins TRBV4-1 to TRBJ2-3, with D hard to call. Germline CDR1 MGHRA, CDR2 YSYEKL. Between the trimmed V and J ends, which lost 1 base and 0 bases, there was a span of 14 bases. The CDR3 is 17 residues long. This CDR3 is CASSQAPSTSSTDTQYF. CDR3 bases: TGCGCCAGCAGCCAAGCCCCCTCGACGTCTAGCACAGATACGCAGTATTTT.

In DNA, the CDR3 is TGTGCCAGCAGTGCCCGCCCTTGGGTCCCCTCCTACGAGCAGTACTTC. Encoded protein: CASSARPWVPSYEQYF. The chain carries TRBV2 and TRBJ2-7, with unresolved D. CDR1 is SNHLY and CDR2 is FYNNEI in the germline V gene. The CDR3 runs to 16 residues. The germline V and J ends were trimmed by 4 bases and 0 bases, with 16 bases remaining between them.

This clone was recorded once. V gene TRBV5-1 combines with J gene TRBJ2-5; TRBD2 agrees at 7 bases. V lost 9 bases to trimming and J lost 3 bases; unmatched junction nucleotides: 5. The CDR3 runs to 12 residues. Germline V lookup: CDR1 SGHRS, CDR2 YFSETQ. CDR3 DNA: TGCGCCACCAAGGGAGGGGAAGAGACCCAGTACTTC. Its protein is CATKGGEETQYF.

The V and J genes are TRBV18 and TRBJ2-7; TRBD2 is a possible D gene (6 bases). Trimming removed 3 bases at V and 3 bases at J, with 9 bases between. The CDR3 runs to 13 residues. CDR1 is KGHSH, CDR2 LQKENI, per germline. The CDR3 DNA follows: TGTGCCAGCTCACCCTACGGGGGCTACGAGCAGTACTTC. Its translation is CASSPYGGYEQYF. The entire variable domain, with the rest obtained from reference TRBV18 and TRBJ2-7, is as follows: NAGVMQNPRHLVRRRGQEARLRCSPMKGHSHVYWYRQLPEEGLKFMVYLQKENIIDESGMPKERFSAEFPKEGPSILRIQQVVRGDSAAYFCASSPYGGYEQYFGPGTRLTVT.

The chain's CDR3 is CASSPPTGRDRGEKLFF. The CDR3 region has the DNA TGTGCCAGCTCACCACCGACTGGCCGGGACAGGGGGGAAAAACTGTTTTTT. The V and J genes are TRBV18 and TRBJ1-4, with TRBD1 identical over 11 bases. After removal of 0 bases from V and 8 bases from J, the junction contained 8 bases not matched to a gene. CDR1 is KGHSH, CDR2 LQKENI, per germline. This CDR3 has 17 amino acids.

The chain couples TRBV4-2 to TRBJ1-6; D not certain. This CDR3 region has 15 residues. The germline CDR1 and CDR2 sequences are LGHNA and YNFKEQ. Trimming shortened V by 1 base and J by 9 bases, and 13 bases separated the two germline ends. CDR3 nucleotides: TGTGCCAGCAGCCAAGTGGAGATAAACCGTTCACCCCTCCACTTT. It encodes CASSQVEINRSPLHF.

This clone has a single count. The CDR3 nucleotides read TGTGCCAGCAGCCCTCGAATAGGGACAGGGGGTCCTACGCTGTCCGGGGAGCTGTTTTTT. Its protein is CASSPRIGTGGPTLSGELFF. The rearrangement links TRBV9 to TRBJ2-2; 11 bases map to TRBD1. The germline V gene has CDR1 SGDLS and CDR2 YYNGEE. CDR3 size: 20 residues. Trimming at V came to 4 bases and at J to 6 bases, leaving 20 bases not matched to a gene.

V is TRBV5-1 and J is TRBJ1-2, with D uncertain. V lost 2 bases to trimming and J lost 6 bases, with 17 bases between them. Germline V gene data show CDR1 as SGHRS and CDR2 as YFSETQ. The length of the CDR3 is 15 residues. In DNA, the CDR3 is TGCGCCAGCAGCTTAACCCCCGGGATTCTTCATGGCTACACCTTC. This encodes CASSLTPGILHGYTF.

The genes are TRBV6-5 and TRBJ1-2; possible D gene TRBD1, 6 bases. This CDR3 spans 13 amino acids. CDR1 is MNHEY and CDR2 is SVGAGI in the germline V gene. With 5 bases removed from V and 1 base from J, the gap between germline ends came to 8 bases. This CDR3 reads CASSPGVNYGYTF. Here the CDR3 DNA reads TGTGCCAGCAGTCCAGGGGTTAACTATGGCTACACCTTC.

The chain couples TRBV7-9 to TRBJ1-6, with a tentative D call TRBD1 (6 bases). The V end lost 1 base, the J end lost 1 base, and 11 bases lay between the germline ends. CDR1 is SEHNR and CDR2 is FQNEAQ in the germline V gene (reference sequence). The CDR3 is made up of 17 amino acids. The CDR3: CASSLGVRGSYNSPLHF. The CDR3 nucleotides are TGTGCCAGCAGCTTAGGAGTCAGGGGATCCTATAATTCACCCCTCCACTTT.

The J gene is TRBJ1-2, the V gene TRBV7-9; D is ambiguous. Trimming cost V 1 base and J 6 bases, with 6 bases left between them. This CDR3 is 12 amino acids long. Germline loops: CDR1 SEHNR, CDR2 FQNEAQ (reference sequence). The CDR3 reads CASSLESHGYTF. CDR3 DNA: TGTGCCAGCAGCTTAGAGTCCCATGGCTACACCTTC. The full variable domain, rest sourced from reference TRBV7-9 and TRBJ1-2, is DTGVSQNPRHKITKRGQNVTFRCDPISEHNRLYWYRQTLGQGPEFLTYFQNEAQLEKSRLLSDRFSAERPKGSFSTLEIQRTEQGDSAMYLCASSLESHGYTFGSGTRLTVV.

This chain links TRBV6-2 or TRBV6-3 with TRBJ2-7; D might be TRBD2 (6 bases). Germline loops: CDR1 MNHEY, CDR2 SVGEGT. V was shortened by 6 bases and J by 4 bases, with 7 bases between the two germline ends. The CDR3 loop spans 11 amino acids. CDR3 protein: CASSRGYEQYF. DNA of the CDR3: TGTGCCAGCAGCCGGGGGTACGAGCAGTACTTC.

In DNA, the CDR3 is TGTGCTAGTGGTTTGGGTTTAGGGGTACAAGAGACCCAGTACTTC. Translating it yields CASGLGLGVQETQYF. The chain recombines TRBV12-5 with TRBJ2-5, with D perhaps TRBD1 (5 bases). The V end lost 1 base, the J end lost 2 bases, and 11 bases lay between the germline ends. The V gene's germline CDR1 is LGHNT and CDR2 FRNRAP. The CDR3 spans 15 residues. Drawing the rest from reference TRBV12-5 and TRBJ2-5, the complete variable domain is DARVTQTPRHKVTEMGQEVTMRCQPILGHNTVFWYRQTMMQGLELLAYFRNRAPLDDSGMPKDRFSAEMPDATLATLKIQPSEPRDSAVYFCASGLGLGVQETQYFGPGTRLLVL.

The chain recombines TRBV7-9 with TRBJ1-2, with D unresolved. Germline CDR1 SEHNR, CDR2 FQNEAQ (reference sequence). Trimming shortened V by 1 base and J by 2 bases, and 11 bases separated the two germline ends. The CDR3 is 15 residues long. CDR3: CASSLVIQENYGYTF. For the CDR3, the DNA is TGTGCCAGCAGCTTAGTGATTCAGGAAAACTATGGCTACACCTTC. The full variable domain, rest sourced from reference TRBV7-9 and TRBJ1-2, is DTGVSQNPRHKITKRGQNVTFRCDPISEHNRLYWYRQTLGQGPEFLTYFQNEAQLEKSRLLSDRFSAERPKGSFSTLEIQRTEQGDSAMYLCASSLVIQENYGYTFGSGTRLTVV.

Concerning this clone itself: Other nucleotide sequences in the sample specify the same CDR3. V and J are TRBV10-3 and TRBJ1-4; 7 bases align to TRBD1. Germline CDR1 reads ENHRY; CDR2 reads SYGVKD. There are 13 residues in the CDR3. Trimming took 0 bases from V and 8 from J; bases not matched to a gene: 0. CDR3 nucleotide sequence: TGTGCCATCAGTGAGTCAGGGGGCGAAAAACTGTTTTTT. Translating gives CAISESGGEKLFF.

In this sample, this clone turned up once. This chain links TRBV29-1 with TRBJ2-7; 10 nucleotides align to TRBD1. In germline, CDR1 is SQVTM, CDR2 ANQGSEA. This CDR3 is built from 15 residues. The junction had 12 bases not matched to a gene; V was cut back by 3 bases and J by 7 bases. CDR3 DNA: TGCAGCGTTGAGGACGACCGGGACAGGGGTTTGGAGCAGTACTTC. Translating gives CSVEDDRDRGLEQYF.

This rearrangement joins TRBV5-1 to TRBJ2-1, with 12 bases matching TRBD2. This CDR3 comprises 18 residues. V gave up 1 base and J gave up 0 bases; unmatched junction bases: 5. Per the germline V gene, CDR1 is SGHRS and CDR2 is YFSETQ. CDR3 in DNA: TGCGCCAGCAGCTTGACTAGCGGGGGGTACCCCTCCTACAATGAGCAGTTCTTC. Translation gives CASSLTSGGYPSYNEQFF.

The chain links TRBV6-5 to TRBJ2-5; 8 positions match TRBD2. The CDR3 runs to 14 residues. Germline CDR1 is MNHEY and CDR2 is SVGAGI. V was pared by 6 bases and J by 2 bases, with 5 bases of the junction left unmatched. The CDR3 DNA reads as TGTGCCAGCAGCCTCGGGGGGGCGCAAGAGACCCAGTACTTC. It yields the protein CASSLGGAQETQYF.

The genes are TRBV5-1 and TRBJ2-1; TRBD2 agrees at 7 bases. J lost 4 bases, V lost 4 bases, and 8 bases had no gene match. The CDR3 has 15 amino acids. CDR1 is SGHRS and CDR2 is YFSETQ in the germline V gene. The CDR3 protein is CASSQSSGGYNEQFF. CDR3 sequence (DNA): TGCGCCAGCAGCCAATCTAGCGGTGGTTACAATGAGCAGTTCTTC.

The V gene is TRBV2, the J gene TRBJ1-3; D remains ambiguous. CDR1 and CDR2 from the germline V gene are SNHLY and FYNNEI. Trimming removed 8 bases at V and 0 bases at J, with 8 bases between. The CDR3 consists of 13 residues. The CDR3 sequence is CASSVRSGNTIYF. Here the CDR3 DNA reads TGTGCCAGCTCAGTCCGCTCTGGAAACACCATATATTTT.

The chain has TRBV5-6 and TRBJ2-2, with D uncertain. The V end lost 0 bases, the J end lost 4 bases, and 10 bases lay between the germline ends. Germline V CDR1 and CDR2: SGHDT, YYEEEE. The CDR3 is 15 amino acids. The DNA for the CDR3 is TGTGCCAGCAGCTTGGTGTCAGTAGGCACCGGGGAGCTGTTTTTT. Translation: CASSLVSVGTGELFF.

The gene calls are TRBV14 and TRBJ2-7; tentatively, D is TRBD1 or TRBD2 (5 bases each). The CDR3 extends over 15 amino acids. Trimming removed 3 bases from V and 6 bases from J, with 18 bases in between. The germline V gene has CDR1 SGHDN and CDR2 FVKESK. The CDR3 DNA is TGTGCCAGCAGCCAGGGGGACCGGGCACGGTCCGAGCAGTACTTC. Its translation is CASSQGDRARSEQYF.

This sequence joins TRBV11-2 and TRBJ1-1; 7 bases agree with TRBD1. This CDR3 spans 14 amino acids. Looked up from germline, CDR1 is SGHAT and CDR2 is FQNNGV. Losses at the gene ends were 5 bases for V and 1 base for J; bases not matched to a gene: 4. CDR3 nucleotides: TGTGCCAGCAGCAGACAGGGCCCGAACACTGAAGCTTTCTTT. It specifies CASSRQGPNTEAFF.

In this sample, this clone turned up a few times. The J gene is TRBJ2-2, the V gene TRBV28; D gene unclear. V was pared by 3 bases and J by 1 base, with 9 bases between. From germline, CDR1 is MDHEN and CDR2 SYDVKM. This CDR3 comprises 15 residues. CDR3 coding DNA: TGTGCCAGCAGTTTGGGCGCATTGAACACCGGGGAGCTGTTTTTT. The encoded protein is CASSLGALNTGELFF.

The rearrangement links TRBV5-1 to TRBJ2-5; D gene ambiguous. Trimming took 0 bases from V and 7 from J, leaving 7 bases between them. This CDR3 contains 12 residues. Germline CDR1 reads SGHRS; CDR2 reads YFSETQ. The CDR3 protein is CASSLDFTTQYF. The CDR3 DNA is TGCGCCAGCAGCTTGGATTTTACGACCCAGTACTTC.